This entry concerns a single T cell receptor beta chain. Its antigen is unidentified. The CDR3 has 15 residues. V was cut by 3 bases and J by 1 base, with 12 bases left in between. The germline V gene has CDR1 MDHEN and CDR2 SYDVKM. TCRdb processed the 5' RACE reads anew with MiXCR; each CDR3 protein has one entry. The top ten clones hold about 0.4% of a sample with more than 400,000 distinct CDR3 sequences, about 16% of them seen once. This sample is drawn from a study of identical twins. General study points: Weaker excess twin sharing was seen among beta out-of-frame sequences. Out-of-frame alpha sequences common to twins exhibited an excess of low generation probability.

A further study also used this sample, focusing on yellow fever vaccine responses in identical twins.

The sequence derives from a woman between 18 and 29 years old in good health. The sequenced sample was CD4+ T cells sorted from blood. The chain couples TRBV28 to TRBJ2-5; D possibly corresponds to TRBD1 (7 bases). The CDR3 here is CASSFGGTAQETQYF. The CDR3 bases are TGTGCCAGCAGTTTTGGGGGGACAGCCCAAGAGACCCAGTACTTC.